This TCR beta chain was observed in a study of CD8+CD57+ T cells in acquired aplastic anemia. The template for TCR beta VDJ and CDR3 sequence profiling was genomic DNA. From the reads, TCRdb called clonotypes with MiXCR, one entry per CDR3 protein. The table has roughly 250,000 distinct CDR3 sequences, about 44% seen once; the top ten hold approximately 8%. As regards this clonotype: The antigen is undetermined.

Only patients with CD8+CD57+ cell expansion on flow cytometry were chosen for sequencing. In all patients, the disease was severe acquired aplastic anemia. No therapy was given to patients before blood sampling. The CDR3 totals 13 residues. From germline, CDR1 is MNHNY and CDR2 SVGAGI (reference sequence). With 7 bases removed from V and 1 base from J, the gap between germline ends came to 10 bases. Study-wide findings and caveats: CD8+ Simpson's diversity showed no significant patient-control difference. Patients and controls had in common approximately 29 CD8+ CDR3 sequences.

The rearrangement joins TRBV6-6 to TRBJ1-1; D possibly corresponds to TRBD1 (6 bases). This receptor was identified in a human donor with aplastic anemia. The source material was sorted CD4+, CD8+, or CD8+CD57+ T cells (not recorded which) from PBMCs. The CDR3 sequence is CASMEGQNTEAFF. CDR3 bases: TGTGCCAGCATGGAGGGACAGAACACTGAAGCTTTCTTT.